This TCR beta chain was captured by sequencing in a study of response to subunit inactivated influenza vaccine. Overall study findings and caveats: New T cells are recruited in small numbers by each seasonal influenza vaccination, according to the authors' suggestion.

The germline V gene has CDR1 DFQATT and CDR2 SNEGSKA (reference sequence). Trimming removed 7 bases at V and 6 bases at J, with 20 bases between. This CDR3 is built from 14 residues. Of note for this clonotype: Antigen unknown.

TCRdb reanalysed the RT-PCR reads using MiXCR and keeps one entry per CDR3 protein. The top ten hold less than 9% of the sample, which has hundreds of thousands of distinct CDR3 sequences, around 14% seen once. The chain combines TRBV20-1 with TRBJ2-3, with a weak D call TRBD2 (6 bases). The source of this sequence is a man aged 45-65 years who received an inactivated influenza vaccine. The sample in question was PBMCs from blood, obtained around two weeks before vaccination. DNA for the CDR3: TGCAGTGTTCTTATTCGCTCGGGGGTGGATACGCAGTATTTT. This translates into CSVLIRSGVDTQYF.